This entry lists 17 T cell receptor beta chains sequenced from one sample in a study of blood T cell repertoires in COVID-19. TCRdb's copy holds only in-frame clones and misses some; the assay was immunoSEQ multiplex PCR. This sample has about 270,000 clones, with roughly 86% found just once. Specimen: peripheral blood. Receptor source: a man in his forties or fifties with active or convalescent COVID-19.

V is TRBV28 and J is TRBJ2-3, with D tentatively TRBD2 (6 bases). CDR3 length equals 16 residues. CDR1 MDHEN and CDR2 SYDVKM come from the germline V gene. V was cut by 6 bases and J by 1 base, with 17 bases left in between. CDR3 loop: CASRLPLAAGTDTQYF. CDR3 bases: TGTGCCAGCAGACTCCCCTTAGCGGCGGGCACAGATACGCAGTATTTT.

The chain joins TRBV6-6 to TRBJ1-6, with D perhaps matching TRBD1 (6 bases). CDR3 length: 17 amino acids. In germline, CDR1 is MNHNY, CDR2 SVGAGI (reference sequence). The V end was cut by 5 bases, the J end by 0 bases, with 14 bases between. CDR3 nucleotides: TGTGCCAGCAGTCCAGTGGGGGCCAGCTCCTATAATTCACCCCTCCACTTT. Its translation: CASSPVGASSYNSPLHF.

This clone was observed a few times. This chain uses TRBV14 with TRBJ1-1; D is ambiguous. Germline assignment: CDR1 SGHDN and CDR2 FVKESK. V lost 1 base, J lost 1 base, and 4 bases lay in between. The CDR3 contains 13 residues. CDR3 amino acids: CASSQGQNTEAFF. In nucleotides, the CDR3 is TGTGCCAGCAGCCAAGGGCAGAACACTGAAGCTTTCTTT.

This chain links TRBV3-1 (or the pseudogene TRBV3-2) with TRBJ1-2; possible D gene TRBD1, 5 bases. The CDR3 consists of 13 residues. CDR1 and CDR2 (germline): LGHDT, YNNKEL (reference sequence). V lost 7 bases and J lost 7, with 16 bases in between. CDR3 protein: CASIGRGSGGYTF. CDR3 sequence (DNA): TGTGCCAGCATTGGTAGGGGATCGGGTGGCTACACCTTC.

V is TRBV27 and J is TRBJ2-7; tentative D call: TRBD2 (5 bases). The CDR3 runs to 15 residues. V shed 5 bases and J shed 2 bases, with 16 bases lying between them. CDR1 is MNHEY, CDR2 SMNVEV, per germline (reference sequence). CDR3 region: CASSNRDLVPYEQYF. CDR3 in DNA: TGTGCCAGCAGTAACCGGGATTTAGTCCCCTACGAGCAGTACTTC.

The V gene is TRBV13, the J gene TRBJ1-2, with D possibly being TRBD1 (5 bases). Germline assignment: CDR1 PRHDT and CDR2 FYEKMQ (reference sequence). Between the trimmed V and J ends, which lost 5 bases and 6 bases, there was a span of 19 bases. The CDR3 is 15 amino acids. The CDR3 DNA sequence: TGTGCCAGCAGCATGGCCCAGGGCGTCTATGATGGCTACACCTTC. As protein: CASSMAQGVYDGYTF.

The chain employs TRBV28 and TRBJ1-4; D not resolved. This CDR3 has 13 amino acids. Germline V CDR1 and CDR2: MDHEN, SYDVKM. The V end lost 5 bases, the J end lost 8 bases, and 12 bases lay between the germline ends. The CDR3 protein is CASSHGRREKLFF. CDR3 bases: TGTGCCAGCAGTCATGGACGGAGGGAAAAACTGTTTTTT.

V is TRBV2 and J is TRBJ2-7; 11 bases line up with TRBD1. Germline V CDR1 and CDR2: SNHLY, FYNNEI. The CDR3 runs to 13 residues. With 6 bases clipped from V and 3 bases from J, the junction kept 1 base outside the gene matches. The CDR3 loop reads CASRGTGGYEQYF. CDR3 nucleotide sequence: TGTGCCAGCAGGGGGACAGGGGGCTACGAGCAGTACTTC.

The CDR3 DNA sequence: TGTGCCAGCAGTGAATTATCGGGGGGCGTGGAAAAACTGTTTTTT. This codes for CASSELSGGVEKLFF. The rearrangement joins TRBV6-1 to TRBJ1-4, with D possibly matching TRBD1 (6 bases). The CDR3 sequence is 15 residues long. V dropped 2 bases and J dropped 8 bases, with 15 bases sitting between them. The V gene's germline CDR1 is MNHNS and CDR2 SASEGT.

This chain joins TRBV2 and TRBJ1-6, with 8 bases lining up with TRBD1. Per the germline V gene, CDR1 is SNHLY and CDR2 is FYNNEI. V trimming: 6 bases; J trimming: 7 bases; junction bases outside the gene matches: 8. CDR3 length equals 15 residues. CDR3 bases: TGTGCCAGCAGGGAGGACAGGGCCGGAAATTCACCCCTCCACTTT. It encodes CASREDRAGNSPLHF.

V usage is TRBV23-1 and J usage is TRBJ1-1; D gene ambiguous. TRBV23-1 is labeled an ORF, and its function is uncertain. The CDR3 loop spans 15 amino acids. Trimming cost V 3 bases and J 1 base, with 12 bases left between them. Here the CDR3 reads CASSHPGSKNTEAFF. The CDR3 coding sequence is TGCGCCAGCAGTCACCCGGGGTCGAAGAACACTGAAGCTTTCTTT.

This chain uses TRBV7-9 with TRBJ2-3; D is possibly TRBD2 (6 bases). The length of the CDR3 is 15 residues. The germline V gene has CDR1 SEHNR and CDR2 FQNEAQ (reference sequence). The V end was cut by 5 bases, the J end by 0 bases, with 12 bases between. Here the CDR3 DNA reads TGTGCCAGCAGCCAGTTAGCGGTTAGCACAGATACGCAGTATTTT. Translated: CASSQLAVSTDTQYF.

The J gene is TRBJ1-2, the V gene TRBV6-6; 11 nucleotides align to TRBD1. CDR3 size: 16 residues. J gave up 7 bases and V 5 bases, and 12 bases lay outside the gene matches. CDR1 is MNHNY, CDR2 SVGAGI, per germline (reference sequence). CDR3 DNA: TGTGCCAGCAGTAACGTTCGGGACAGGGGGGGTAGTGGCTACACCTTC. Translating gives CASSNVRDRGGSGYTF.

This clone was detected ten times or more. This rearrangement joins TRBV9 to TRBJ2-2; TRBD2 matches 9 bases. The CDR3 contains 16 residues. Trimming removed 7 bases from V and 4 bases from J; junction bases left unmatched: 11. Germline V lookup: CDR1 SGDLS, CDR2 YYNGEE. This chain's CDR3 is CASSRTSEISTGELFF. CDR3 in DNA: TGTGCCAGCTCCCGGACTAGCGAAATTTCCACCGGGGAGCTGTTTTTT.

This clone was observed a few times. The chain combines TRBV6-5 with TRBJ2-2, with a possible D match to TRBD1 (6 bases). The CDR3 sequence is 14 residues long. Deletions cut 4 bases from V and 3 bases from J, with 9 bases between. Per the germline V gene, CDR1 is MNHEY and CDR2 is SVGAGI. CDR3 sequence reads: CASSLDRDTGELFF. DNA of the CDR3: TGTGCCAGCAGTTTGGACAGAGACACCGGGGAGCTGTTTTTT.

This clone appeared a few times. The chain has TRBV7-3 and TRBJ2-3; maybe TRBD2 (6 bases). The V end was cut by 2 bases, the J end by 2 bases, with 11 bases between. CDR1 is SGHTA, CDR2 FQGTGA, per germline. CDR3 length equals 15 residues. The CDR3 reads CASSLVTGDTDTQYF. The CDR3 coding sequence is TGTGCCAGCAGCTTAGTCACGGGAGACACAGATACGCAGTATTTT.

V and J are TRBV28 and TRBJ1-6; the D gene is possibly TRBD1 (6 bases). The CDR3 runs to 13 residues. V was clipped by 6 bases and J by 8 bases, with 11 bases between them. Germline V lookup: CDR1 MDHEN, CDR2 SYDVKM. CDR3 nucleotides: TGTGCCAGCAGACCGAGACAGGATTCACCCCTCCACTTT. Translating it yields CASRPRQDSPLHF.